These 23 T cell receptor beta chains were all obtained from the same sample, sequenced in a study of blood T cell repertoires in COVID-19. Sequencing used immunoSEQ multiplex PCR; TCRdb keeps in-frame clones, though not all of them. The data contain approximately 310,000 clones, 75% to 90% of them seen just once; the ten biggest clones take up 5.2%. Specimen: PBMCs or T cells enriched from blood (not recorded which). All receptors come from a man aged 55 to 70 who had recovered from COVID-19.

The chain employs TRBV11-2 and TRBJ2-4, with 14 bases aligning to TRBD2. The CDR3 is 16 amino acids. Trimming at V came to 4 bases and at J to 7 bases, leaving 6 bases not matched to a gene. From germline, CDR1 is SGHAT and CDR2 FQNNGV. In DNA, the CDR3 is TGTGCCAGCAGCTCGACTAGCGGGAGGGCCGGGAACATTCAGTACTTC. This sequence encodes CASSSTSGRAGNIQYF.

The V call is TRBV7-9, the J call TRBJ2-6, with TRBD2 identical over 9 bases. The CDR3 covers 16 residues. Germline values: CDR1 SEHNR, CDR2 FQNEAQ (reference sequence). The V and J ends lost 11 bases and 0 bases, in that order; junction bases with no gene match: 8. The CDR3 protein is CAGGQRGVSGANVLTF. In DNA, the CDR3 is TGTGCCGGCGGCCAGCGGGGGGTCTCTGGGGCCAACGTCCTGACTTTC.

The J gene is TRBJ1-2, the V gene TRBV12-3 or TRBV12-4; D is perhaps TRBD1 (5 bases). The CDR3 covers 11 residues. Deletions cut 4 bases from V and 7 bases from J, with 7 bases between. The CDR3, as DNA: TGTGCCAGCAGTTACACAGGTGGCTACACCTTC. Its translation is CASSYTGGYTF.

The rearrangement links TRBV29-1 to TRBJ2-1; maybe TRBD2 (5 bases). The CDR3 contains 13 residues. Germline CDR1 SQVTM, CDR2 ANQGSEA. V lost 7 bases to trimming and J lost 7 bases, with 17 bases between them. CDR3 coding DNA: TGCAGCGCCCGAGGACTTCTCGAGAATGAGCAGTTCTTC. The encoded protein is CSARGLLENEQFF.

The rearrangement links TRBV7-3 to TRBJ1-1; D unresolved. CDR3 length equals 14 residues. Germline values: CDR1 SGHTA, CDR2 FQGTGA. Trimming cost V 4 bases and J 2 bases, with 11 bases left between them. CDR3 amino acids: CASSSQPGNTEAFF. DNA for the CDR3: TGTGCCAGCAGCTCTCAGCCAGGAAACACTGAAGCTTTCTTT.

The gene calls are TRBV6-2 or TRBV6-3 and TRBJ2-3; 15 bases agree with TRBD2. There are 18 residues in the CDR3. The V gene's germline CDR1 is MNHEY and CDR2 SVGEGT. With 5 bases clipped from V and 4 bases from J, the junction kept 10 bases outside the gene matches. CDR3 sequence reads: CASSVWTSGRAWADTQYF. In DNA, the CDR3 is TGTGCCAGCAGTGTATGGACTAGCGGGAGGGCCTGGGCAGATACGCAGTATTTT.

The chain is built from TRBV5-1 and TRBJ2-5, with D possibly matching TRBD1 (6 bases). Trimming left V 4 bases short and J 5 bases short, with 15 bases between. The CDR3 totals 14 residues. CDR1 is SGHRS and CDR2 is YFSETQ in the germline V gene. In DNA, the CDR3 is TGCGCCAGCAGCGTACCAGGGGATGGGGAGACCCAGTACTTC. It yields the protein CASSVPGDGETQYF.

The chain combines TRBV6-2 or TRBV6-3 with TRBJ2-3; D unclear. CDR3 length: 12 residues. Germline CDR1 MNHEY, CDR2 SVGEGT. V was shortened by 3 bases and J by 2 bases, with 3 bases between the two germline ends. The CDR3 sequence is CASSYLTDTQYF. DNA for the CDR3: TGTGCCAGCAGTTATCTCACAGATACGCAGTATTTT.

The chain uses TRBV19 and TRBJ2-7; 8 bases map to TRBD1. Trimming took 10 bases from V and 1 from J; bases not matched to a gene: 6. The CDR3 length is 13 residues. The germline gives CDR1 LNHDA, CDR2 SQIVND (reference sequence). The DNA for the CDR3 is TGTGCCACGTGGGACAGGACTTCCTACGAGCAGTACTTC. Encoded protein: CATWDRTSYEQYF.

This clone was detected only once. The chain links TRBV5-1 to TRBJ1-1, with D possibly matching TRBD1 (6 bases). V was clipped by 3 bases and J by 0 bases, with 9 bases between them. Germline CDR1 is SGHRS and CDR2 is YFSETQ. The CDR3 runs to 14 residues. CDR3 in DNA: TGCGCCAGCAGCTACGGACAGCTGAACACTGAAGCTTTCTTT. It encodes CASSYGQLNTEAFF.

The chain carries TRBV7-3 and TRBJ2-7; D is possibly TRBD2 (5 bases). The CDR3 contains 18 residues. Per the germline V gene, CDR1 is SGHTA and CDR2 is FQGTGA. V was pared by 3 bases and J by 0 bases, with 21 bases between. The CDR3 here is CASSFRVAGGLSSYEQYF. The CDR3 coding sequence is TGTGCCAGCAGCTTCCGAGTGGCAGGAGGCCTGAGCTCCTACGAGCAGTACTTC.

The chain uses TRBV2 and TRBJ1-1, with no clear D. Between the trimmed V and J ends, which lost 8 bases and 11 bases, there was a span of 18 bases. The CDR3 is 12 amino acids. Germline-derived CDR1 and CDR2 are SNHLY and FYNNEI. The CDR3 region has the DNA TGTGCCAGCCGGGAAGTCGGGGAGGAGGCTTTCTTT. It is translated as CASREVGEEAFF. Full variable domain (missing parts from reference TRBV2 and TRBJ1-1): EPEVTQTPSHQVTQMGQEVILRCVPISNHLYFYWYRQILGQKVEFLVSFYNNEISEKSEIFDDQFSVERPDGSNFTLKIRSTKLEDSAMYFCASREVGEEAFFGQGTRLTVV.

This rearrangement joins TRBV27 to TRBJ1-2; TRBD1 matches at 10 bases. The CDR3 loop spans 13 amino acids. J lost 4 bases, V lost 4 bases, and 0 bases had no gene match. Germline V gene lookup returns CDR1 MNHEY and CDR2 SMNVEV (reference sequence). The CDR3 DNA sequence: TGTGCCAGCAGTTGGGACAGGGGCTATGGCTACACCTTC. Its protein is CASSWDRGYGYTF.

This clone was observed once. The V call is TRBV29-1, the J call TRBJ2-1; TRBD2 aligns across 7 bases. V gave up 5 bases and J gave up 1 base; unmatched junction bases: 5. CDR1 and CDR2 from the germline V gene are SQVTM and ANQGSEA. This CDR3 is built from 14 residues. DNA for the CDR3: TGCAGCGTTACGCTAGCGGAGTCCTACAATGAGCAGTTCTTC. This codes for CSVTLAESYNEQFF.

CDR3 sequence (DNA): TGTGCCAGCAGCGCGGACAGGGGAATTGGTGAAAAACTGTTTTTT. It encodes CASSADRGIGEKLFF. The gene calls are TRBV9 and TRBJ1-4, with 9 bases fitting TRBD1. Germline loops: CDR1 SGDLS, CDR2 YYNGEE. There are 15 residues in the CDR3. Trimming at V came to 3 bases and at J to 7 bases, leaving 7 bases not matched to a gene.

The sample holds one count of this clone. Other DNA sequences in this sample translate to the same CDR3. The chain recombines TRBV20-1 with TRBJ1-4; D remains unclear. The germline V and J ends were trimmed by 5 bases and 4 bases, with 2 bases remaining between them. Germline loops: CDR1 DFQATT, CDR2 SNEGSKA (reference sequence). CDR3 length: 10 amino acids. The CDR3 sequence: CSALNEKLFF. The DNA for the CDR3 is TGCAGTGCTCTTAATGAAAAACTGTTTTTT.

The rearrangement uses TRBV2 and TRBJ2-6, with D maybe TRBD1 (5 bases). This CDR3 has 18 amino acids. Trimming stripped 6 bases from V and 0 bases from J, with 18 bases between. The germline CDR1 and CDR2 sequences are SNHLY and FYNNEI. CDR3 DNA: TGTGCCAGCAGAGGACCACATAGGGGCCACTCTGGGGCCAACGTCCTGACTTTC. It translates to CASRGPHRGHSGANVLTF.

V gene TRBV4-2 combines with J gene TRBJ1-2; 9 bases match TRBD1. Germline V gene data show CDR1 as LGHNA and CDR2 as YNFKEQ. CDR3 size: 16 residues. With V trimmed by 7 bases and J by 4 bases, 13 bases remained unmatched. For the CDR3, the DNA is TGTGCCAGCACGTCGGGACAGGGATGGGATGGCTATGGCTACACCTTC. The encoded protein is CASTSGQGWDGYGYTF.

This clone was picked up one time. The chain links TRBV27 to TRBJ1-1, with TRBD1 as a possible D gene (5 bases). Trimming took 4 bases from V and 3 from J, leaving 9 bases between them. Per the germline V gene, CDR1 is MNHEY and CDR2 is SMNVEV (reference sequence). The CDR3 covers 13 residues. The CDR3 here is CASSSPGDTEAFF. CDR3 coding DNA: TGTGCCAGCAGTTCACCGGGGGACACTGAAGCTTTCTTT.

The V and J genes are TRBV3-1 (or the pseudogene TRBV3-2) and TRBJ2-1, with a tentative D call TRBD2 (6 bases). Germline V lookup: CDR1 LGHDT, CDR2 YNNKEL (reference sequence). Trimming removed 0 bases from V and 0 bases from J, with 15 bases in between. The CDR3 covers 18 residues. The chain's CDR3 is CASSQDRTYGGSYNEQFF. The CDR3 DNA reads TGTGCCAGCAGCCAAGATCGTACGTACGGGGGCTCCTACAATGAGCAGTTCTTC.

In nucleotides, the CDR3 is TGTGCCAGCAGGCCGACTAGCGGAGCTCAAGAGACCCAGTACTTC. Its translation: CASRPTSGAQETQYF. The genes are TRBV14 and TRBJ2-5; 9 nucleotides line up with TRBD2. The V and J ends lost 6 bases and 2 bases, in that order; junction bases with no gene match: 7. CDR1 is SGHDN, CDR2 FVKESK, per germline. The CDR3 length is 15 residues.

This clone turned up a few times. The J gene is TRBJ1-5, the V gene TRBV9; D call uncertain. CDR1 SGDLS and CDR2 YYNGEE come from the germline V gene. V dropped 4 bases and J dropped 5 bases, with 13 bases sitting between them. This CDR3 is built from 14 residues. The CDR3 coding sequence is TGTGCCAGCAGCCTCGACGCGGGCCATCAGCCCCAGCATTTT. Its protein product is CASSLDAGHQPQHF. The whole variable domain, filled in from reference TRBV9 and TRBJ1-5, reads DSGVTQTPKHLITATGQRVTLRCSPRSGDLSVYWYQQSLDQGLQFLIQYYNGEERAKGNILERFSAQQFPDLHSELNLSSLELGDSALYFCASSLDAGHQPQHFGDGTRLSIL.

The CDR3 protein is CASSLEGFHEQYF. The CDR3 DNA sequence: TGTGCCAGCAGCTTAGAGGGGTTCCACGAGCAGTACTTC. The genes are TRBV7-2 and TRBJ2-7; D may be TRBD1 (5 bases). CDR3 size: 13 residues. Trimming shortened V by 1 base and J by 5 bases, and 9 bases separated the two germline ends. CDR1 and CDR2 from the germline V gene are SGHTA and FQGNSA.